This T cell receptor beta chain was captured by sequencing in a study of beta chain features in type 1 diabetes (dated 2018 in TCRdb). General notes on the study: Mean age, gender distribution, total cell number and subset yield did not differ between patients and healthy donors. Across all samples, 107,917,701 sorted cells were examined, and cell number per subset correlated strongly with RNA yield. In the study, recently diagnosed type 1 diabetes patients and matched healthy donors were compared on the TCRB repertoires of their sorted circulating CD4+ T cell subsets. Regulatory and stem cell-like memory subsets were isolated from only 8 patients and roughly 8 healthy donors, whereas naive and central memory subsets came from all 30 or so donors. What the study reported, not specific to this receptor: Naive, central memory and regulatory TCRB repertoires appeared more similar among patients than among healthy donors. In all four CD4+ subsets, TCRB CDR3 length was moderately but significantly shorter in type 1 diabetes patients. Patients with type 1 diabetes made fewer insertions and deleted more nucleotides at VDJ recombination sites, implying thymic rearrangement abnormalities. Only small numbers of individuals were included in the HLA sub-analyses, which left unresolved whether HLA type had any influence on TCRB rearrangement. Shorter templates might have been favored by PCR, but patient and control samples were amplified and corrected together, so both groups would have been affected equally by any skew. Sequencing cDNA rather than genomic DNA could over-represent highly expressing activated cells, although activation and CD3 levels did not differ between groups.

The CDR3 sequence holds 14 residues, the cysteine and phenylalanine included. Here the CDR3 DNA is all that survives: 42 bases in frame from base 1. The germline V gene supplies CDR1 SQVTM and CDR2 ANQGSEA. The entire amount of isolated RNA was reverse transcribed using the High Capacity cDNA Reverse Transcription Kit, so the sequenced TCRB transcripts were expressed ones. Deep immunoSEQ sequencing was performed on naive, central memory and regulatory T cell samples, with an average of roughly 3.5 million total reads per sample. Sorted cells were lysed in RLT buffer and RNA was extracted with DNase-treated RNeasy Micro or Mini kits, depending on cell number. Each cell subset was processed separately to prevent cross-contamination, with patient and healthy donor samples processed together. TCRB sequences were amplified from cDNA with the immunoSEQ multiplex PCR, producing 87-bp fragments spanning the CDR3 region. The amplicons were sequenced using the Illumina HiSeq platform. On the study's bioinformatics: PCR bias was corrected computationally using synthetic template baselines, and reads within Hamming distance 2 were collapsed, with unmergeable singletons discarded. By aligning reads against IMGT, V, D and J genes, CDR3 length, and insertions or deletions at six rearrangement sites were assigned. Within each subset, clonotype counts were normalized to sorted cell number, after which true diversity and Gini coefficients were computed with the tcR R package. The overlap coefficient, calculated on TCRB nucleotide sequences, was used to measure repertoire sharing. Out-of-frame TCRB sequences from naive cells were analyzed to stand in for the pre-selection repertoire. Sourced from immuneACCESS, this table was stored by TCRdb with only in-frame sequences that have V and J called. A share of the clones is absent; for the studies checked, an unresolved V gene accounts for under half, and the remainder has no known explanation. The V and J calls and clone size are taken from that table; D and trimming were inferred from the DNA. This sample is represented by around 430,000 clones; approximately 30% of them were singletons. Around 0.065% of the sample belongs to the ten largest clones.

As for this clone: Its antigen is currently not known. One end of the junction varies from germline; a read error may be responsible.

Each donor gave one peripheral blood draw, averaging about 100 mL, which was collected into heparinised tubes. A BD FACSAria II was used to sort naive, central memory, regulatory and stem cell-like memory CD4+ T cells with a panel that included CD45RO, CCR7, CD25, CD127, CD95 and CD27. All sorted populations exceeded 98% purity. Right away, PBMCs were isolated by Lymphoprep density gradient centrifugation and were stained directly, with no culture step. So that batch effects would be minimized, each experiment stained and sorted samples in pairs, pairing one healthy donor with one patient. The rearranged chain carries TRBV29-1 and TRBJ2-1; 8 middle bases align to TRBD2. This receptor was identified in a man between 18 and 29 years old in good health. Sequenced input: naive CD4+ T cells from blood. The sample's cell subset or site label, in plain terms: true naive CD4+ T cells. CDR3 protein: CSLDGRGAYNEQFF. The sequence in DNA is TGCAGCCTTGACGGGAGGGGGGCCTACAATGAGCAGTTCTTC.